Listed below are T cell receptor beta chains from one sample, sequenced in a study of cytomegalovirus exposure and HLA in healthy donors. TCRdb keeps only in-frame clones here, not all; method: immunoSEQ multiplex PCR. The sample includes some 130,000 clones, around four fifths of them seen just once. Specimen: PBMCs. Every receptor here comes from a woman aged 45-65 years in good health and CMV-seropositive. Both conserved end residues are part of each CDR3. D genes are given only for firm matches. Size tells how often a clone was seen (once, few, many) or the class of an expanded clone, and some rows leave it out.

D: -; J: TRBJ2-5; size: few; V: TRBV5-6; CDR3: CASSLDRAETQYF; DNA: TGTGCCAGCAGCTTGGACAGGGCGGAGACCCAGTACTTC
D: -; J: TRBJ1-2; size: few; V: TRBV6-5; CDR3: CASSTSGDPYGYTF; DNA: -
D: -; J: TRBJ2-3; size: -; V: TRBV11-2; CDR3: CASSPPLDTDTQYF; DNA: TGTGCCAGCAGCCCACCACTAGACACAGATACGCAGTATTTT
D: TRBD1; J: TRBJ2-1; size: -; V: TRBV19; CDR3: CASRIRDSYNEQFF; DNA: TGTGCCAGTAGAATCCGGGACAGCTACAATGAGCAGTTCTTC
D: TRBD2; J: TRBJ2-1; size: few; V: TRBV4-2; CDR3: CASSQVRTSGINEQFF; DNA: TGTGCCAGCAGCCAAGTAAGGACTAGCGGGATCAATGAGCAGTTCTTC
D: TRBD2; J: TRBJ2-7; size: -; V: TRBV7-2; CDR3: CASSLVSGGASYEQYF; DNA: TGTGCCAGCAGCTTGGTCAGCGGGGGGGCTTCCTACGAGCAGTACTTC
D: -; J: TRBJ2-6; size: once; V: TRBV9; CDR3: CASSGSGSGANGLTF; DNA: TGTGCCAGCAGCGGGTCCGGGTCTGGGGCCAACGGCCTGACTTTC
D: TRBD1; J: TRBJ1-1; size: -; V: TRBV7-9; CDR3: CASSPRQGRITEAFF; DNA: TGTGCCAGCAGCCCCCGACAGGGACGAATTACTGAAGCTTTCTTT
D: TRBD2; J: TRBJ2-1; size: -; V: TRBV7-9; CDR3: CASSLAGVSGRAQFF; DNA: TGTGCCAGCAGCTTAGCGGGAGTTAGCGGGAGGGCCCAGTTCTTC
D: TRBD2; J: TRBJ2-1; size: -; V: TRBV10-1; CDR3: CAIAGEREYCEQFF; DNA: TGCGCCATCGCCGGGGAGCGGGAGTACTGTGAGCAGTTCTTC
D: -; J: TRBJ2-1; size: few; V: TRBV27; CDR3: CASSFGGAANEQFF; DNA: TGTGCCAGCAGTTTCGGAGGGGCTGCCAATGAGCAGTTCTTC
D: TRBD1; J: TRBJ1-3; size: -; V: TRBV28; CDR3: CASRPDRDGNTIYF; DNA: TGTGCCAGCAGACCAGACAGGGATGGAAACACCATATATTTT
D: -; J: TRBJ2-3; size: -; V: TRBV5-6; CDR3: CASSLAAGDTQYF; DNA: TGTGCCAGCAGCTTGGCAGCCGGGGATACGCAGTATTTT
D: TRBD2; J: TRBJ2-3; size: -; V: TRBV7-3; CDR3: CASSLRAGAPDTQYF; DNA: TGTGCCAGCAGCTTAAGAGCGGGAGCCCCAGATACGCAGTATTTT
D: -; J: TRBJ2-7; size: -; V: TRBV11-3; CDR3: CASSLGSGDHEQYF; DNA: TGTGCCAGCAGCTTAGGTTCAGGGGACCACGAGCAGTACTTC
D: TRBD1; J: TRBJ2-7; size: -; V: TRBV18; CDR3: CASSPRNRGSYEQYF; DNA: TGTGCCAGCTCACCACGAAACAGGGGTTCTTACGAGCAGTACTTC
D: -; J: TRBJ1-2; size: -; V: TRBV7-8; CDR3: CASSLVLNYGYTF; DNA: TGTGCCAGCAGCTTAGTACTGAACTATGGCTACACCTTC
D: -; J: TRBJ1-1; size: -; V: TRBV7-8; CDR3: CASSLVQADMNTEAFF; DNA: TGTGCCAGCAGCTTAGTGCAGGCCGATATGAACACTGAAGCTTTCTTT
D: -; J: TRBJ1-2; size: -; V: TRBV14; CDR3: CASSLTLGVNYGYTF; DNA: TGTGCCAGCAGCCTTACCCTAGGGGTTAACTATGGCTACACCTTC
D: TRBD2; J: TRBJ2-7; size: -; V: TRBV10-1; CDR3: CASSESGGSGAYF; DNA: TGCGCCAGCAGTGAGTCGGGAGGGTCTGGTGCGTACTTC
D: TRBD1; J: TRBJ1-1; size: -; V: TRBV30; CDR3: CAWSDDRGTEAFF; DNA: TGTGCCTGGAGTGACGACAGGGGCACTGAAGCTTTCTTT
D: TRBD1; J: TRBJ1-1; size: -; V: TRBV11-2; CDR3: CASSLQGGNTEAFF; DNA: TGTGCCAGCAGCTTACAGGGGGGGAACACTGAAGCTTTCTTT
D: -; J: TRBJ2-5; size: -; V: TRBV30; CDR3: CACLPSDQETQYF; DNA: TGTGCCTGTCTCCCCTCGGACCAAGAGACCCAGTACTTC
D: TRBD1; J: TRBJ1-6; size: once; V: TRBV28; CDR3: CASSFIQGANNSPLHF; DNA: TGTGCCAGCAGCTTCATACAGGGGGCGAATAATTCACCCCTCCACTTT
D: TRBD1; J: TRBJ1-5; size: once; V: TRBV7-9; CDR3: CASSSDRGYEPQHF; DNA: TGTGCCAGCAGCTCCGACAGGGGCTACGAGCCCCAGCATTTT
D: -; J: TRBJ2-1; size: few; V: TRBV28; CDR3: CASSLNRFYNEQFF; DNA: TGTGCCAGCAGTCTCAACAGGTTTTACAATGAGCAGTTCTTC
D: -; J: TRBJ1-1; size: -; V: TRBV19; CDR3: CASSSSGDAAQEAFF; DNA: TGTGCCAGTAGTTCATCAGGGGACGCTGCACAAGAAGCTTTCTTT
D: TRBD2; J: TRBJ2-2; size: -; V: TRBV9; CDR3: CASRGGTSDTGELFF; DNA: TGTGCCAGCAGAGGCGGGACTAGCGACACCGGGGAGCTGTTTTTT
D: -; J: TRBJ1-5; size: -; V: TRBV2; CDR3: CASSKDNQPQHF; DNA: TGTGCCAGCAGCAAGGACAACCAGCCCCAGCATTTT
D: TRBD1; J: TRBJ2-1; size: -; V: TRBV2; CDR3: CASSQGRGRTFF; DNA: TGTGCCAGCAGTCAGGGCAGGGGGCGAACGTTCTTC
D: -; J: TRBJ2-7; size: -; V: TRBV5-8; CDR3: CASSLGLGVYEQYF; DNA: TGTGCCAGCAGCTTGGGACTAGGAGTCTACGAGCAGTACTTC
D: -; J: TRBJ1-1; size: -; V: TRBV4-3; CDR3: CASSQDSIQLATSTEAFF; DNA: TGCGCCAGCAGCCAAGATAGCATTCAATTAGCCACCAGCACTGAAGCTTTCTTT
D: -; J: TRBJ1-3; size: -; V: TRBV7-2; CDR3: CASSPDSPGNTIYF; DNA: TGTGCCAGCAGCCCCGACAGTCCTGGAAACACCATATATTTT
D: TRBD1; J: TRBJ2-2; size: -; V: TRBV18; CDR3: CASSPPGQGAGGELFF; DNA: TGTGCCAGCTCACCACCGGGACAGGGGGCTGGCGGGGAGCTGTTTTTT
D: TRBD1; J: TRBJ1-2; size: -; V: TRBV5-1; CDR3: CASSQGDYGYTF; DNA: TGCGCCAGCAGTCAGGGGGACTATGGCTACACCTTC
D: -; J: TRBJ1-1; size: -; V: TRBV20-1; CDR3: CSAYRDEAFF; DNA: TGCAGTGCTTACAGGGATGAAGCTTTCTTT
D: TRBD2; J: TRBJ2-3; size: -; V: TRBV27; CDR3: CATLSGSRLDTQYF; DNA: TGTGCCACCCTTAGCGGGAGTAGGTTAGATACGCAGTATTTT
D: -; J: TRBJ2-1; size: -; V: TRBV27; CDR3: CASSHGVAINEQFF; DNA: TGTGCCAGCAGTCACGGGGTAGCTATAAATGAGCAGTTCTTC
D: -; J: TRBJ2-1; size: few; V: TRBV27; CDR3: CASSLHIYNEQFF; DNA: TGTGCCAGCAGTTTACACATTTACAATGAGCAGTTCTTC
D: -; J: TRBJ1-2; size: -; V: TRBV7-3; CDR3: CASSPQPGLGLDYGYTF; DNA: TGTGCCAGCAGCCCCCAGCCCGGGTTAGGACTTGACTATGGCTACACCTTC
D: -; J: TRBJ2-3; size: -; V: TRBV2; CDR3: CASIQLVPTDTQYF; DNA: TGTGCCAGCATTCAACTCGTTCCCACAGATACGCAGTATTTT
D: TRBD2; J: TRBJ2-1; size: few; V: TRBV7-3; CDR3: CASSPIAGIYNEQFF; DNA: TGTGCCAGCAGCCCCATAGCGGGAATATACAATGAGCAGTTCTTC
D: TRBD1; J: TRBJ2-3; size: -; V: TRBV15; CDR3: CATSRDWDRYDTQYF; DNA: TGTGCCACCAGCAGAGATTGGGACAGGTACGATACGCAGTATTTT
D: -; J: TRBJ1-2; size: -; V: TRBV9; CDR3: CASSTSSLQTYGYTF; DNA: TGTGCCAGCAGCACAAGTAGTTTACAGACCTATGGCTACACCTTC
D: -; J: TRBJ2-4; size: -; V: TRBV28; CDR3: CASSPPRGAEMVQYF; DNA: TGTGCCAGCAGTCCCCCCCGGGGGGCCGAAATGGTTCAGTACTTC
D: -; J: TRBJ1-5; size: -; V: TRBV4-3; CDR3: CASSRQQGYNQPQHF; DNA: TGCGCCAGCAGCCGCCAACAGGGATATAATCAGCCCCAGCATTTT
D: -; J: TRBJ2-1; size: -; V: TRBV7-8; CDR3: CASSPPGASYNEQFF; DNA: TGTGCCAGCAGCCCTCCTGGGGCGTCCTACAATGAGCAGTTCTTC
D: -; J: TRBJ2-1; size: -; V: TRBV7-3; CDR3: CASRGEGKNEQFF; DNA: TGTGCCAGTAGGGGGGAGGGGAAAAATGAGCAGTTCTTC
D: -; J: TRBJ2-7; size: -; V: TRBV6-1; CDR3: CASSEMYRVAIYEQYF; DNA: TGTGCCAGCAGCGAAATGTACAGGGTAGCAATCTACGAGCAGTACTTC
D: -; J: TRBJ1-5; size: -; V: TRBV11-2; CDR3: CASSSIRGSNQPQHF; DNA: TGTGCCAGCAGTTCGATCAGGGGAAGCAATCAGCCCCAGCATTTT
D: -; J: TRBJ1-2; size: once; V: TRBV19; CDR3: CASSRLDSNYGYTF; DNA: TGTGCCAGTAGTCGCCTTGACAGCAACTATGGCTACACCTTC
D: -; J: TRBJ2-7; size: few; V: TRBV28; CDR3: CASSWGSAYEQYF; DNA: TGTGCCAGCAGTTGGGGCTCAGCCTACGAGCAGTACTTC
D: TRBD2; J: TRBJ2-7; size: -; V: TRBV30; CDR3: CAWSGLATPYEQYF; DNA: TGTGCCTGGAGCGGACTAGCAACCCCTTACGAGCAGTACTTC
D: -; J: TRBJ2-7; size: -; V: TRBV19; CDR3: CASSIKTGYEQYF; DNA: TGTGCCAGTAGTATCAAGACAGGCTACGAGCAGTACTTC
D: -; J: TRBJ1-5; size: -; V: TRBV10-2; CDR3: CASTSNSNQPQHF; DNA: TGCGCCAGCACCAGTAATAGCAATCAGCCCCAGCATTTT
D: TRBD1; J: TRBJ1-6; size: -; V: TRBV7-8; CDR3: CASSLMDRGGNNSPLHF; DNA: TGTGCCAGCAGTTTAATGGACAGGGGAGGTAATAATTCACCCCTCCACTTT
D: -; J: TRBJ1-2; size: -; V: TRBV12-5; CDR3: CASGNQDIHGYTF; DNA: TGTGCTAGTGGTAATCAGGATATACATGGCTACACCTTC
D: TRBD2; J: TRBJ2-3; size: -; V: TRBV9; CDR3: CASSGPGGDTQYF; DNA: TGTGCCAGCAGCGGGCCGGGGGGGGATACGCAGTATTTT
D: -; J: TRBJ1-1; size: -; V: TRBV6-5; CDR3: CASSYSGPRGTEAFF; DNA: TGTGCCAGCAGTTACTCAGGCCCCCGGGGCACTGAAGCTTTCTTT
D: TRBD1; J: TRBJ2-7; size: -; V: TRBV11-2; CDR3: CASSLAGWTGAYEQYF; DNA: TGTGCCAGCAGCTTGGCCGGGTGGACAGGGGCGTACGAGCAGTACTTC